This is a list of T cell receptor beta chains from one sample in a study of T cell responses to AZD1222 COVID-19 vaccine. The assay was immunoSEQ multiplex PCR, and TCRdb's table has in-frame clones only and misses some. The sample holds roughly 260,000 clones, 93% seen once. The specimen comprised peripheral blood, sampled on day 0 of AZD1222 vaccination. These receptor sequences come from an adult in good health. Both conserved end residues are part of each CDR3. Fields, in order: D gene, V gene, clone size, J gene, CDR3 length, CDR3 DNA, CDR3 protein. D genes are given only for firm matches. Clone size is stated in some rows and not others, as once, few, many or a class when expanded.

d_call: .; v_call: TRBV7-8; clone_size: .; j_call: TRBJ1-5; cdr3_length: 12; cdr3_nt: TGTGCCAGCTCGCTTAGCAATCAGCCCCAGCATTTT; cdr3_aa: CASSLSNQPQHF
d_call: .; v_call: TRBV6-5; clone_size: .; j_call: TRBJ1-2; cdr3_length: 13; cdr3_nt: TGTGCCAGCAGTTACAGGTCTAACTATGGCTACACCTTC; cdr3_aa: CASSYRSNYGYTF
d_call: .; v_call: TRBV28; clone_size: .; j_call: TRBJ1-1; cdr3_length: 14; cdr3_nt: TGTGCCAGCAGTGTCCTACAGGGAGGCACTGAAGCTTTCTTT; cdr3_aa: CASSVLQGGTEAFF
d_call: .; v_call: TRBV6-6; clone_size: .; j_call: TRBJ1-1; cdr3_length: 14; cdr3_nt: TGTGCCAGCAGTCCCCGGTACGTGAACACTGAAGCTTTCTTT; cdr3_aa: CASSPRYVNTEAFF
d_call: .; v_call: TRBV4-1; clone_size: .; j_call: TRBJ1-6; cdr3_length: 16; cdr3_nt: TGCGCCAGCAGACACCCCGGAAGGGGCGGTAATTCACCCCTCCACTTT; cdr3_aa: CASRHPGRGGNSPLHF
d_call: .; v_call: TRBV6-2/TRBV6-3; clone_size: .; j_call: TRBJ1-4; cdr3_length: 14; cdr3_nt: TGTGCCAGCAGTTACCCCGGGTGGAATGAAAAACTGTTTTTT; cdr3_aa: CASSYPGWNEKLFF
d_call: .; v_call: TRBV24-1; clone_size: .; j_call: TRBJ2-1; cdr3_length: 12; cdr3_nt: TGTGCCACCAGTGATTCCCTACTAGAGCAGTTCTTC; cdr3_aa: CATSDSLLEQFF
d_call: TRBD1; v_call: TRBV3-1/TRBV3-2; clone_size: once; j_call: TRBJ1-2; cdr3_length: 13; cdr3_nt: TGTGCCAGCAGCGGGACAGTACTATATGGCTACACCTTC; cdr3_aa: CASSGTVLYGYTF
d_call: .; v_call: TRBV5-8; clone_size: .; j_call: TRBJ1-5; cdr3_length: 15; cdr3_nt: TGTGCCAGCAGCTTGGTGATGGGGGCTGATCAGCCCCAGCATTTT; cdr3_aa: CASSLVMGADQPQHF
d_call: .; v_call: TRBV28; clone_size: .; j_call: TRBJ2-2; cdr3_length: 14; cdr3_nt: TGTGCCACCCAGATAGATTTGAGCACCGGGGAGCTGTTTTTT; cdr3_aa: CATQIDLSTGELFF
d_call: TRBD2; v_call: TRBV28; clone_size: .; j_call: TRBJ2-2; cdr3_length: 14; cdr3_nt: TGTGCCAGGGGACTAAAAACGAACACCGGGGAGCTGTTTTTT; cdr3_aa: CARGLKTNTGELFF
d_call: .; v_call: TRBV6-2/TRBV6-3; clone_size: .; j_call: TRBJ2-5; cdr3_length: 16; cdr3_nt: TGTGCCAGCAGTTCCCCCTGGACCGCGTACCAAGAGACCCAGTACTTC; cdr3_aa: CASSSPWTAYQETQYF
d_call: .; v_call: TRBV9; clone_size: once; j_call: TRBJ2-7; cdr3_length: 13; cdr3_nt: TGTGCCAGCAGCGTAGAGGATAGGTATGAGCAGTACTTC; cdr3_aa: CASSVEDRYEQYF
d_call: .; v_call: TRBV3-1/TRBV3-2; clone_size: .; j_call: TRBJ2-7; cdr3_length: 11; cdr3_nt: TGTGCCAGCAGCCGAGGACCTGAGCAGTACTTC; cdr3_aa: CASSRGPEQYF
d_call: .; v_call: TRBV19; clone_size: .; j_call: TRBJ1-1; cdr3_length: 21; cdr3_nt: TGTGCCAGTAGTATAACCGGGGCTCTCGGGGGACGAGGGCGCAGGAACACTGAAGCTTTCTTT; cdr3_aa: CASSITGALGGRGRRNTEAFF
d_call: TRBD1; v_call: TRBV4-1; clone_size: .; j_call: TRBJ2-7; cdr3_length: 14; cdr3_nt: TGCGCCAGCAGCCAAGCCAGGGGGCTGTACGAGCAGTACTTC; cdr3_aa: CASSQARGLYEQYF
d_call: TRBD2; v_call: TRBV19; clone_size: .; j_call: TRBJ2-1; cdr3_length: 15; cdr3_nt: TGTGCCAGTAGTCTCCGGACTAGCGCACACAATGAGCAGTTCTTC; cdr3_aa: CASSLRTSAHNEQFF
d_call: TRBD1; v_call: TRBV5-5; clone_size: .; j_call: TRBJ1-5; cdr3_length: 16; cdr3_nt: TGTGCCAGCAGCGCCGGGACAGGGGCTAGCAATCAGCCCCAGCATTTT; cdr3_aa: CASSAGTGASNQPQHF
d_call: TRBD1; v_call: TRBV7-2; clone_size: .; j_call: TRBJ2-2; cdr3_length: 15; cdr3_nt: TGTGCCAGCAGCCCTGACAGGGACCACACCGGGGAGCTGTTTTTT; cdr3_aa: CASSPDRDHTGELFF
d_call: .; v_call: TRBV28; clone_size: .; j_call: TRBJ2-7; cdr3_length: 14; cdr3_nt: TGTGCCAGCAGTCCGACAGGTCTCTCCTACGAGCAGTACTTC; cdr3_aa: CASSPTGLSYEQYF
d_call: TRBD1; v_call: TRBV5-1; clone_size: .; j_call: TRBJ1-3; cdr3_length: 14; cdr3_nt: TGCGCCAGCAGCTTTGGAGGGGGCGAAAACACCATATATTTT; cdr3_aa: CASSFGGGENTIYF
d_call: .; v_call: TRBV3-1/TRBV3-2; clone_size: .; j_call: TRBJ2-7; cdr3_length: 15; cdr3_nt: TGTGCCAGCAGCCAAGGGCAGGCCGTCACCTACGAGCAGTACTTC; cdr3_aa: CASSQGQAVTYEQYF